A single sample gave rise to the 26 T cell receptor beta chains below, sequenced in a study of T-cell memory formation after mild COVID-19. TCRdb re-called the 5' RACE reads with MiXCR, one entry per CDR3 protein. This table has roughly 250,000 distinct CDR3 sequences, less than 20% appearing once. The source material was PBMCs or a T cell subset sorted from them (not recorded which). The origin of the receptors is a man between 18 and 29 years old who had mild COVID-19 (a few samples of this study predate the infection). Cell type and time point are not known.

This clonotype was observed many times. At one end, the junction sequence differs from germline, possibly due to a read error. The chain combines TRBV5-1 with TRBJ1-1; maybe TRBD1 (6 bases). Germline lookup yields CDR1 SGHRS and CDR2 YFSETQ. This CDR3 comprises 10 residues. The CDR3 reads CASSPRDKIF. CDR3 DNA: TGCGCCAGCAGCCCTAGGGACAAGATCTTT. Supplemented by reference TRBV5-1 and TRBJ1-1, the full variable domain reads KAGVTQTPRYLIKTRGQQVTLSCSPISGHRSVSWYQQTPGQGLQFLFEYFSETQRNKGNFPGRFSGRQFSNSRSEMNVSTLELGDSALYLCASSPRDKIFGQGTRLTVV.

The gene calls are TRBV19 and TRBJ2-1; 10 positions agree with TRBD2. Germline V CDR1 and CDR2: LNHDA, SQIVND (reference sequence). V gave up 1 base and J gave up 5 bases; unmatched junction bases: 5. The CDR3 extends over 16 amino acids. The CDR3 is CASSIVFSGGNNEQFF. Here the CDR3 DNA reads TGTGCCAGTAGTATAGTGTTTAGCGGGGGGAACAATGAGCAGTTCTTC.

This chain joins TRBV18 and TRBJ1-1, with 7 bases identical to TRBD1. The CDR3 is 15 residues long. V shed 5 bases, J shed 4 bases, and the junction held 10 bases outside the gene matches. Germline CDR1 KGHSH, CDR2 LQKENI. The CDR3 here is CASSSQTGIGTEAFF. The CDR3 coding sequence is TGTGCCAGCTCATCCCAGACAGGGATTGGCACTGAAGCTTTCTTT.

Many counts were recorded for this clonotype. The genes are TRBV15 and TRBJ1-5; no clear D. Per the germline V gene, CDR1 is LNHNV and CDR2 is YYDKDF (reference sequence). The CDR3 loop spans 17 amino acids. Deletions cut 0 bases from V and 1 base from J, with 13 bases between. CDR3 loop: CATSRDVAGPSNQPQHF. The CDR3 nucleotides read TGTGCCACCAGCAGAGATGTGGCAGGACCAAGCAATCAGCCCCAGCATTTT.

The chain has TRBV6-2 or TRBV6-3 and TRBJ1-1, with D unclear. Trimming removed 2 bases from V and 1 base from J, with 5 bases in between. Germline V lookup: CDR1 MNHEY, CDR2 SVGEGT. This CDR3 has 13 amino acids. This chain's CDR3 is CASSYGENTEAFF. DNA of the CDR3: TGTGCCAGCAGTTACGGAGAGAACACTGAAGCTTTCTTT.

This clonotype was detected only a few times. V gene TRBV6-2 or TRBV6-3 combines with J gene TRBJ1-2; D is ambiguous. CDR1 and CDR2 (germline): MNHEY, SVGEGT. Between the trimmed V and J ends, which lost 6 bases and 2 bases, there was a span of 4 bases. The CDR3 is 11 amino acids. CDR3 sequence: CASRKNYGYTF. Written as DNA, the CDR3 is TGTGCCAGCAGGAAGAACTATGGCTACACCTTC.

This clonotype was found a few times. The chain carries TRBV28 and TRBJ2-7; D is possibly TRBD2 (6 bases). CDR1 MDHEN and CDR2 SYDVKM come from the germline V gene. This CDR3 spans 14 amino acids. V shed 7 bases and J shed 5 bases, with 18 bases lying between them. The CDR3 DNA reads TGTGCCAGCACCCGATCATGGGGGGTTCACGAGCAGTACGTC. Translating it yields CASTRSWGVHEQYV.

The chain recombines TRBV10-3 with TRBJ2-2, with 7 positions matching TRBD1. Germline V lookup: CDR1 ENHRY, CDR2 SYGVKD. Trimming cost V 7 bases and J 5 bases; bases outside gene matches: 4. The CDR3 covers 13 residues. CDR3 DNA sequence: TGTGCCATCATGTCCAGGGGGACCGGGGAGCTGTTTTTT. The encoded protein is CAIMSRGTGELFF.

This clonotype came up a few times. The V gene is TRBV20-1, the J gene TRBJ2-3; D gene ambiguous. The germline CDR1 and CDR2 sequences are DFQATT and SNEGSKA (reference sequence). Between the trimmed V and J ends, which lost 2 bases and 0 bases, there was a span of 9 bases. The CDR3 extends over 14 amino acids. This chain's CDR3 is CSARSTTSTDTQYF. CDR3 sequence (DNA): TGCAGTGCTAGATCAACCACTAGCACAGATACGCAGTATTTT.

This clonotype was seen a few times. This chain joins TRBV24-1 and TRBJ2-3, with 8 bases matching TRBD2. Germline V lookup: CDR1 KGHDR, CDR2 SFDVKD. With V trimmed by 4 bases and J by 4 bases, 3 bases remained unmatched. This CDR3 has 14 residues. The CDR3 DNA follows: TGTGCCACCAGTGACGGGGGGGGGCCAGATACGCAGTATTTT. It translates to CATSDGGGPDTQYF.

CDR3 amino acids: CASSPRQGNTGELFF. The CDR3 region has the DNA TGTGCCAGCAGCCCCAGACAGGGGAATACCGGGGAGCTGTTTTTT. The chain has TRBV12-3 or TRBV12-4 and TRBJ2-2; TRBD1 aligns across 8 bases. CDR3 length: 15 amino acids. J lost 5 bases, V lost 6 bases, and 8 bases had no gene match.

This clonotype appeared a few times. This chain connects TRBV6-4 to TRBJ2-6; no clear D gene. Trimming removed 2 bases at V and 1 base at J, with 3 bases between. The CDR3 is 14 amino acids. Germline assignment: CDR1 MRHNA and CDR2 SNTAGT. The CDR3, as DNA: TGTGCCAGCAGTGACGGGTCTGGGGCCAACGTCCTGACTTTC. This encodes CASSDGSGANVLTF.

This clonotype was picked up a small number of times. The V call is TRBV7-3, the J call TRBJ2-1; D is perhaps TRBD2 (6 bases). V was clipped by 5 bases and J by 4 bases, with 15 bases between them. Germline CDR1 reads SGHTA; CDR2 reads FQGTGA. The CDR3 spans 15 residues. The CDR3 DNA follows: TGTGCCAGCAGCGGATATAGCGGCCCTTACAATGAGCAGTTCTTC. Translation gives CASSGYSGPYNEQFF. Together with reference TRBV7-3 and TRBJ2-1, the CDR3 gives the full variable domain: GAGVSQTPSNKVTEKGKYVELRCDPISGHTALYWYRQSLGQGPEFLIYFQGTGAADDSGLPNDRFFAVRPEGSVSTLKIQRTERGDSAVYLCASSGYSGPYNEQFFGPGTRLTVL.

The sample holds a few counts of this clonotype. The V call is TRBV3-1, the J call TRBJ2-1; no definite D call. The CDR3 loop spans 13 amino acids. V lost 1 base to trimming and J lost 4 bases, with 5 bases between them. Germline assignment: CDR1 LGHDT and CDR2 YNNKEL (reference sequence). This chain's CDR3 is CASSQGRYNEQFF. The CDR3 nucleotides read TGTGCCAGCAGCCAAGGCAGATACAATGAGCAGTTCTTC.

This clonotype was recorded a few times. The chain carries TRBV5-1 and TRBJ2-7, with a possible D match to TRBD2 (6 bases). Germline CDR1 SGHRS, CDR2 YFSETQ. V lost 4 bases, J lost 0 bases, and 11 bases lay in between. This CDR3 is 14 amino acids long. CDR3 region: CASSQATSSYEQYF. The CDR3 DNA sequence: TGCGCCAGCAGCCAAGCGACTAGCTCCTACGAGCAGTACTTC.

This clonotype was recorded a few times. This chain links TRBV18 with TRBJ1-1; D unresolved. The CDR3 contains 13 residues. Germline CDR1 KGHSH, CDR2 LQKENI. V was clipped by 0 bases and J by 11 bases, with 13 bases between them. The CDR3 region has the DNA TGTGCCAGCTCACCACCGGCCTCCCATGACGCTTTCTTT. Protein product: CASSPPASHDAFF.

This clonotype was detected a few times. At one of its ends the junction is not consistent with the germline gene, which may arise from a read error. The chain is built from TRBV10-3 and TRBJ1-4; D not certain. This CDR3 is 14 amino acids long. Germline lookup yields CDR1 ENHRY and CDR2 SYGVKD. This CDR3 reads CAIRDTSTHEKLFF. CDR3 nucleotide sequence: TGTGCCATCAGAGATACTTCAACTCATGAAAAACTGTTTTTT.

The chain recombines TRBV5-1 with TRBJ2-3; D is unclear. This CDR3 is built from 14 residues. The V end lost 5 bases, the J end lost 2 bases, and 12 bases lay between the germline ends. The germline V gene has CDR1 SGHRS and CDR2 YFSETQ. CDR3 DNA: TGCGCCAGCAGGGATGCGGTCCTCACAGATACGCAGTATTTT. Translated, it gives CASRDAVLTDTQYF.

This rearrangement joins TRBV5-6 to TRBJ1-2, with 10 bases fitting TRBD1. The trim removed 4 bases at V and 3 bases at J, leaving 12 bases unmatched. This CDR3 comprises 17 residues. Looked up from germline, CDR1 is SGHDT and CDR2 is YYEEEE. The CDR3 region is CASSLDRGNGIDYGYTF. Here the CDR3 DNA reads TGTGCCAGCAGCCTGGACAGGGGGAACGGCATCGACTATGGCTACACCTTC. The full variable domain, with the rest looked up from reference TRBV5-6 and TRBJ1-2, is DAGVTQSPTHLIKTRGQQVTLRCSPKSGHDTVSWYQQALGQGPQFIFQYYEEEERQRGNFPDRFSGHQFPNYSSELNVNALLLGDSALYLCASSLDRGNGIDYGYTFGSGTRLTVV.

The V call is TRBV29-1, the J call TRBJ1-3; 10 positions agree with TRBD1. Germline values: CDR1 SQVTM, CDR2 ANQGSEA. With 4 bases clipped from V and 4 bases from J, the junction kept 4 bases outside the gene matches. The CDR3 loop spans 14 amino acids. CDR3 nucleotide sequence: TGCAGCGTTGTGGGACAGGGGTTGGGAAACACCATATATTTT. Protein product: CSVVGQGLGNTIYF.

This clonotype was counted ten times or more. This chain uses TRBV20-1 with TRBJ2-5; 8 bases agree with TRBD2. CDR3 length equals 15 residues. V shed 0 bases and J 1 base; nucleotides not matched to a gene: 4. CDR1 is DFQATT, CDR2 SNEGSKA, per germline (reference sequence). CDR3 in amino acids: CSARDARGAQETQYF. The CDR3 DNA reads TGCAGTGCTAGAGATGCGCGGGGGGCCCAAGAGACCCAGTACTTC.

This clonotype was picked up a small number of times. This sequence joins TRBV5-1 and TRBJ1-2, with 10 positions matching TRBD1. There are 14 residues in the CDR3. Germline lookup yields CDR1 SGHRS and CDR2 YFSETQ. The V and J ends lost 4 bases and 8 bases, in that order; junction bases with no gene match: 8. The CDR3 DNA is TGCGCCAGCAGCACTGACAGGGGGCATGTGGGCTACACCTTC. As protein: CASSTDRGHVGYTF.

This clonotype was recorded many times. The chain is built from TRBV7-2 and TRBJ2-5, with D maybe TRBD2 (6 bases). Germline V gene data show CDR1 as SGHTA and CDR2 as FQGNSA. The germline V and J ends were trimmed by 3 bases and 5 bases, with 13 bases remaining between them. The CDR3 consists of 14 residues. CDR3 in DNA: TGTGCCAGCAGCTTTAGAGGGAGGAGGGAGACCCAGTACTTC. This codes for CASSFRGRRETQYF.

The J gene is TRBJ2-2, the V gene TRBV24-1; TRBD2 aligns across 16 bases. The CDR3 spans 17 residues. Trimming took 7 bases from V and 5 from J; bases not matched to a gene: 6. CDR1 and CDR2 (germline): KGHDR, SFDVKD. The CDR3 loop reads CATRGLAGGPGTGELFF. In DNA, the CDR3 is TGTGCCACCAGGGGACTAGCGGGGGGGCCGGGAACCGGGGAGCTGTTTTTT.

This clonotype was seen only a few times. The CDR3 loop reads CATSKGYNEQFF. The CDR3, as DNA: TGTGCCACCAGCAAGGGGTACAATGAGCAGTTCTTC. V gene TRBV15 combines with J gene TRBJ2-1, with a possible D match to TRBD1 (5 bases). Germline CDR1 is LNHNV and CDR2 is YYDKDF (reference sequence). V lost 4 bases and J lost 4, with 5 bases in between. The CDR3 runs to 12 residues.

This clonotype has ten or more counts. The chain couples TRBV18 to TRBJ2-3; D remains ambiguous. The CDR3 spans 12 residues. V was shortened by 3 bases and J by 4 bases, with 5 bases between the two germline ends. CDR1 is KGHSH, CDR2 LQKENI, per germline. The CDR3 DNA follows: TGTGCCAGCTCACCTGGAGCAGATACGCAGTATTTT. Protein: CASSPGADTQYF. Complete variable domain (other parts from reference TRBV18 and TRBJ2-3): NAGVMQNPRHLVRRRGQEARLRCSPMKGHSHVYWYRQLPEEGLKFMVYLQKENIIDESGMPKERFSAEFPKEGPSILRIQQVVRGDSAAYFCASSPGADTQYFGPGTRLTVL.